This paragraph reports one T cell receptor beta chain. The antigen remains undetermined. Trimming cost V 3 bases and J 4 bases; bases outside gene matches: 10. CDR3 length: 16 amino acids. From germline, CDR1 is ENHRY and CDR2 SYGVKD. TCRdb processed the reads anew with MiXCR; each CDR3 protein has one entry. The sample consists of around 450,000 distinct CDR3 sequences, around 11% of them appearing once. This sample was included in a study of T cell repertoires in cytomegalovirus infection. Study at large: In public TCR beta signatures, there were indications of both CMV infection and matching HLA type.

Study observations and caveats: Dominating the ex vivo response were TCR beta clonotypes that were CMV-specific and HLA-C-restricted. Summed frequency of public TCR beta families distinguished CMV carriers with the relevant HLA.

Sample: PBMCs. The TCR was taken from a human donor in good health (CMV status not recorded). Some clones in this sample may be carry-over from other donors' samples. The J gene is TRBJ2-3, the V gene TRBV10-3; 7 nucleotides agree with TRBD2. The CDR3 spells CAISEFEAGVPDTQYF. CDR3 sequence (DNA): TGTGCCATCAGTGAATTTGAGGCGGGAGTCCCAGATACGCAGTATTTT.